The clone carrying this T cell receptor beta chain was counted only a few times. Its matching antigen is unknown. This clone may be a read error of a much larger clone one base away. This sample is part of a study of blood T cells in healthy people across ages. Sample donors were healthy Caucasian individuals that came from Russia, aged roughly 6 to 100. Study conclusions and caveats: Relative to aged donors, long-lived donors carried more naive CD4+ cells and displayed higher diversity.

It was with a sample-barcoded 5' primer and a J-beta primer mix that a second PCR of roughly 6 to 12 cycles was run. Each CDR3 protein is one row after TCRdb ran MiXCR on the 5' RACE reads. Here the sample spans hundreds of thousands of distinct CDR3 sequences, 58% being singletons. Sequencing used blood. This clonotype was sampled from a man aged 25 to 40 in good health.

The CDR3 spells CASSSSEDYDEQYF. The CDR3 DNA reads as TGTGCCAGCAGCTCCTCGGAGGATTACGATGAGCAGTACTTC. The chain joins TRBV7-9 to TRBJ2-7; D perhaps matches TRBD2 (5 bases). The length of the CDR3 is 14 residues. V was shortened by 4 bases and J by 7 bases, with 17 bases between the two germline ends. Germline lookup yields CDR1 SEHNR and CDR2 FQNEAQ (reference sequence).